The clone carrying this T cell receptor (beta chain) was detected only a few times. What it recognizes is unknown. These data come from a study of T cell responses to AZD1222 COVID-19 vaccine. Study at large: Second doses that came at about 4 or about 12 weeks were put together. Notes on the study in general: Mostly white British, mostly female donors; authors suggested clonal diversity may be underestimated. Repertoires were obtained only post-peak T cell response. A rise in Spike-specific TCR breadth and depth followed two AZD1222 doses.

Sequencing was performed with immunoSEQ multiplex PCR; in TCRdb, only in-frame clones are kept and a portion is missing. The table records some 95,000 clones, approximately 83% of them present only once. V shed 4 bases and J shed 1 base, with 7 bases lying between them. This CDR3 contains 13 residues. CDR1 is SNHLY and CDR2 is FYNNEI in the germline V gene. The V and J genes are TRBV2 and TRBJ1-1, with D tentatively TRBD1 (6 bases). The sample in question was peripheral blood, obtained on day 0 of AZD1222 vaccination. The receptor comes from an adult in good health. CDR3 coding DNA: TGTGCCAGCAGTGTAGGGGGGAACACTGAAGCTTTCTTT. Amino acids: CASSVGGNTEAFF.